This T cell receptor beta chain was identified in a study of T cells expressing NK-cell markers. For the study at large: The TCR beta repertoires originated in sorted CD3+CD56+NKG2C+, CD3+CD56+NKG2C- and CD3+CD56-NKG2C+ T cells. Findings of the study overall: For five or six donors, the dominant NKG2C+ clonotypes made up about 1.0-8% of their CD8+ T cells.

TCRdb processed the 5' RACE reads again and assigns one entry to each CDR3 protein, with no DNA. This repertoire includes more than 400,000 distinct CDR3 sequences. The CDR3 sequence is 15 residues long. Germline CDR1 and CDR2: SGHDT and YYEEEE. A word on this clonotype: The antigen is undetermined.

This TCR came from a woman aged 18 to 75 in good health. Material for sequencing was blood T cells: a sorted CD56 or NKG2C T cell subset, CD4+ or CD8+ T cells, or bulk PBMC T cells (not recorded which). The chain is built from TRBV5-6 and TRBJ1-4. The CDR3 is CASSLAGRQNEKLFF.